One sample yielded the 14 T cell receptor beta chains listed below, sequenced in a study of T-cell reconstitution after alpha-beta-depleted transplantation in children. The TCRbeta library was prepared with unique molecular identifiers. TCRdb used MiXCR to reprocess the PCR reads, holding one entry per CDR3 protein. The table records about 360,000 distinct CDR3 sequences, 13% of them present only once. The sample in question was PBMCs, obtained from the stem cell graft. The receptors were sampled from a human donor who donated a stem cell graft to a child with Fanconi anemia.

At least ten counts were recorded for this clonotype. The gene calls are TRBV7-6 and TRBJ2-7; 7 nucleotides agree with TRBD2. V was clipped by 4 bases and J by 6 bases; unmatched bases: 0. Germline CDR1 is SGHVS and CDR2 is FNYEAQ. The CDR3 covers 11 residues. The CDR3: CASSSGGEQYF. The CDR3, as DNA: TGTGCCAGCAGCTCGGGGGGCGAGCAGTACTTC.

This clonotype appeared many times. This chain connects TRBV6-2 or TRBV6-3 to TRBJ2-2; perhaps TRBD2 as D (6 bases). CDR1 and CDR2 from the germline V gene are MNHEY and SVGEGT. The CDR3 contains 12 residues. Deletions cut 8 bases from V and 3 bases from J, with 7 bases between. CDR3 nucleotides: TGTGCCAGCTCGGGAGACACCGGGGAGCTGTTTTTT. Encoded protein: CASSGDTGELFF.

Many counts were recorded for this clonotype. The chain couples TRBV20-1 to TRBJ2-1; weak D call: TRBD2 (6 bases). CDR1 DFQATT and CDR2 SNEGSKA come from the germline V gene (reference sequence). V was pared by 0 bases and J by 8 bases, with 14 bases between. The CDR3 totals 14 residues. The CDR3 is CSAREEGRAYEQFF. The CDR3, as DNA: TGCAGTGCTAGAGAGGAGGGTAGGGCTTATGAGCAGTTCTTC.

This clonotype has just a few counts. The genes are TRBV5-5 and TRBJ2-1; possibly TRBD1 or TRBD2 for D (5 bases each). The V and J ends lost 0 bases and 8 bases respectively, with 9 bases between them. Germline V gene data show CDR1 as SGHKS and CDR2 as YYEKEE (reference sequence). The CDR3 has 13 amino acids. CDR3 sequence (DNA): TGTGCCAGCAGCTTGGGGGACGGGGATGAGCAGTTCTTC. This encodes CASSLGDGDEQFF.

The CDR3 protein is CASSPGTGLSHEQYV. The CDR3 nucleotides read TGTGCCAGCAGCCCAGGGACAGGGCTCTCCCACGAGCAGTACGTC. The chain has TRBV7-9 and TRBJ2-7, with TRBD1 matching over 9 bases. Germline-derived CDR1 and CDR2 are SEHNR and FQNEAQ (reference sequence). The CDR3 runs to 15 residues.

This sequence joins TRBV10-3 and TRBJ2-7; the D gene is possibly TRBD2 (5 bases). V lost 0 bases and J lost 1, with 13 bases in between. The germline V gene encodes CDR1 ENHRY and CDR2 SYGVKD. This CDR3 is 16 amino acids long. The CDR3 loop is CAISESISGRSYEQYF. CDR3 in DNA: TGTGCCATCAGTGAGTCAATCAGCGGCAGATCCTACGAGCAGTACTTC.

The V call is TRBV18, the J call TRBJ2-7, with D possibly matching TRBD1 (6 bases). The CDR3 is 15 residues long. Between the trimmed V and J ends, which lost 2 bases and 4 bases, there was a span of 15 bases. Germline V CDR1 and CDR2: KGHSH, LQKENI. The CDR3 loop is CASSPGGAQFYEQYF. Written as DNA, the CDR3 is TGTGCCAGCTCACCAGGGGGCGCACAGTTTTACGAGCAGTACTTC.

This clonotype was counted at least ten times. The V call is TRBV6-6, the J call TRBJ1-3; a possible D gene is TRBD1 (6 bases). V lost 0 bases and J 4 bases, leaving 10 bases between the germline ends. This CDR3 is built from 15 residues. Germline V gene sequence: CDR1 MNHNY, CDR2 SVGAGI (reference sequence). The CDR3: CASSYSEGGGNTIYF. The CDR3 DNA follows: TGTGCCAGCAGTTACTCAGAGGGGGGAGGAAACACCATATATTTT.

Many counts were recorded for this clonotype. The chain recombines TRBV24-1 with TRBJ2-3, with a weak D call TRBD2 (5 bases). The V end lost 3 bases, the J end lost 6 bases, and 18 bases lay between the germline ends. Germline assignment: CDR1 KGHDR and CDR2 SFDVKD. The CDR3 consists of 16 residues. The DNA of the CDR3 is TGTGCCACCAGTGATAACTCCATCACCGGGAAGGATACGCAGTATTTT. Translated: CATSDNSITGKDTQYF.

This clonotype was detected a few times. This chain uses TRBV5-1 with TRBJ2-3; D gene uncertain. Trimming pared 7 bases from V and 6 bases from J, leaving 21 bases between. The CDR3 loop spans 15 amino acids. Per germline, CDR1 SGHRS and CDR2 YFSETQ. CDR3 sequence (DNA): TGCGCCAGCTACGAATCCCAGGTGCGAAGCGATACGCAGTATTTT. This sequence encodes CASYESQVRSDTQYF.

This chain links TRBV5-1 with TRBJ1-2; D gene ambiguous. V lost 0 bases to trimming and J lost 2 bases, with 8 bases between them. Germline loops: CDR1 SGHRS, CDR2 YFSETQ. CDR3 length equals 14 residues. CDR3 protein: CASSLGPPNYGYTF. CDR3 sequence (DNA): TGCGCCAGCAGCTTGGGGCCGCCCAACTATGGCTACACCTTC.

This clonotype was found a few times. DNA of the CDR3: TGTGCCAGCAGCCACTTAGGACAGGAAATTTATGGCTACACCTTC. Encoded protein: CASSHLGQEIYGYTF. The rearrangement links TRBV3-1 to TRBJ1-2, with 7 bases aligning to TRBD1. Trimming at V came to 3 bases and at J to 5 bases, leaving 9 bases not matched to a gene. Germline CDR1 is LGHDT and CDR2 is YNNKEL (reference sequence). This CDR3 is 15 amino acids long.

V gene TRBV9 combines with J gene TRBJ1-2, with 7 bases fitting TRBD1. V was pared by 2 bases and J by 2 bases, with 3 bases of the junction left unmatched. From germline, CDR1 is SGDLS and CDR2 YYNGEE. CDR3 length: 14 residues. CDR3 sequence: CASSVLGGNYGYTF. The CDR3 coding sequence is TGTGCCAGCAGCGTTCTAGGGGGCAACTATGGCTACACCTTC.

This clonotype was seen more than once but under ten times. The chain couples TRBV6-5 to TRBJ1-3; D possibly corresponds to TRBD1 (5 bases). The V end lost 0 bases, the J end lost 0 bases, and 12 bases lay between the germline ends. The CDR3 covers 17 residues. CDR1 and CDR2 (germline): MNHEY, SVGAGI. CDR3 loop: CASSYSAPTVSGNTIYF. As DNA, the CDR3 is TGTGCCAGCAGTTACTCGGCGCCGACAGTCTCTGGAAACACCATATATTTT.